This T cell receptor (beta chain) originates from a study of vaccination and CD4 T cells after COVID-19. Study information: Six male and four female convalescents took part, two of them Hispanic. A median of 101 days (range 35 to 161) separated diagnosis from post-COVID sampling.

The time point was: late sampling 161 to 241 days after vaccination in three convalescent patients. Sample treatment: roughly nine-day PBMC culture with coronavirus spike peptide pools or control peptides (ViraFEST assay). Using peptide pools, antigen-specific T cells were expanded in ViraFEST before TCRs were sequenced. Every well contained some 2 million PBMCs, which were grown with about 9.3 IU/ml IL-2 and around 9.5 ug/ml peptide pools. Details on this clonotype: Its antigen is as yet unknown.

An Oncomine TCR Beta short-read assay was used to sequence the DNA from cultured CD4+ T cells. TCRdb fed the PCR reads into MiXCR, producing one record per CDR3 protein. This sample has around 16,000 distinct CDR3 sequences, with roughly half found just once. The CDR3 loop spans 15 amino acids. CDR1 and CDR2 (germline): LNHDA, SQIVND (reference sequence). Unmatched junction bases numbered 10, after V lost 5 bases and J lost 3 bases. Sequencing was performed on CD4+ T cells from blood, cultured in vitro, taken about 7 months after SARS-CoV-2 vaccination. The TCR comes from a human donor who had recovered from COVID-19. The J gene is TRBJ2-7, the V gene TRBV19; 7 bases match TRBD1. The chain's CDR3 is CASSESGRGYYEQYF. The CDR3 DNA follows: TGTGCCAGTAGTGAAAGTGGCAGGGGGTACTACGAGCAGTACTTC. The full variable domain, in which reference TRBV19 and TRBJ2-7 provide the parts outside the CDR3, is DGGITQSPKYLFRKEGQNVTLSCEQNLNHDAMYWYRQDPGQGLRLIYYSQIVNDFQKGDIAEGYSVSREKKESFPLTVTSAQKNPTAFYLCASSESGRGYYEQYFGPGTRLTVT.